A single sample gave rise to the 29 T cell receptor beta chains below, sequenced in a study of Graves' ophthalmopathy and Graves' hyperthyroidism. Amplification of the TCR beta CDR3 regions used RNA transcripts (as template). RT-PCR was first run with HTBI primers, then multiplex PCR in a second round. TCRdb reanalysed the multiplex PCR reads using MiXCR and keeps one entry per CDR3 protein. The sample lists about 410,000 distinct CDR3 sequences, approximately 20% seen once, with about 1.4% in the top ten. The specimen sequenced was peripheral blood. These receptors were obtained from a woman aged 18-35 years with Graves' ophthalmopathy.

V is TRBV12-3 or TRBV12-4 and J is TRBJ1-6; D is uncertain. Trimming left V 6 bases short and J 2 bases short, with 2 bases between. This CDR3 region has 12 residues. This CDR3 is CASRAYNSPLHF. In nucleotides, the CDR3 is TGTGCCAGCAGAGCCTATAATTCACCCCTCCACTTT.

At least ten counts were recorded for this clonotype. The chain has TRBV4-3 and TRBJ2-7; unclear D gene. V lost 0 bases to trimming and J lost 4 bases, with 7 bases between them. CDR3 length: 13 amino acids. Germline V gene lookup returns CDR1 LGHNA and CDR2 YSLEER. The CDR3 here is CASSQDPPYEQYF. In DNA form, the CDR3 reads TGCGCCAGCAGCCAAGATCCCCCATACGAGCAGTACTTC.

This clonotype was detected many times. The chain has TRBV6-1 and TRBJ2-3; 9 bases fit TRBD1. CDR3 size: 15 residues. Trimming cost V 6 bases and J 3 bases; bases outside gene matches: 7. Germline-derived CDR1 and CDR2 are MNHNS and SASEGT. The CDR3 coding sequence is TGTGCCAGCAGGGACGGGACAGGGAGTACAGATACGCAGTATTTT. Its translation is CASRDGTGSTDTQYF.

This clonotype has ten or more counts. CDR3 nucleotide sequence: TGTGCCACCAGTGAGCCGACTAGCGGGAGGGCCTCTGACGGGGAGCTGTTTTTT. Protein sequence: CATSEPTSGRASDGELFF. The rearrangement joins TRBV24-1 to TRBJ2-2; 14 nucleotides match TRBD2. Germline-derived CDR1 and CDR2 are KGHDR and SFDVKD. The ends lost 4 bases at V and 7 bases at J; junction bases unmatched: 10. There are 18 residues in the CDR3.

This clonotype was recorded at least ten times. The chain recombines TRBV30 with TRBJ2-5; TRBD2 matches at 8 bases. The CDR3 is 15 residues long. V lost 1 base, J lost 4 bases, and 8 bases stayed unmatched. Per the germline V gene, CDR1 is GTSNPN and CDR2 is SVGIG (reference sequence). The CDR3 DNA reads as TGTGCCTGGAGTGCAAGCGGGGGTAGGGGAGAGACCCAGTACTTC. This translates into CAWSASGGRGETQYF.

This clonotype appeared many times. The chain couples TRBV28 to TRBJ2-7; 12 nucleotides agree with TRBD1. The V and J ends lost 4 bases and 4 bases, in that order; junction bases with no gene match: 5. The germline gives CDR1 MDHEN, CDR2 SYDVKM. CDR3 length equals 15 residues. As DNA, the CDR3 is TGTGCCAGCAGTTCCGGGACAGGGGGCGGTTACGAGCAGTACTTC. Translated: CASSSGTGGGYEQYF.

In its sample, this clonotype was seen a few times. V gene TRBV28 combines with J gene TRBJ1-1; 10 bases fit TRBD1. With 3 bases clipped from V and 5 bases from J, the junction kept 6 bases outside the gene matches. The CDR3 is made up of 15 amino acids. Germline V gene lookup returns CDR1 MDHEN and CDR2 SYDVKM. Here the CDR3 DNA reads TGTGCCAGCAGTTTCCGCGGGACAGGGGTTACTGAAGCTTTCTTT. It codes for CASSFRGTGVTEAFF. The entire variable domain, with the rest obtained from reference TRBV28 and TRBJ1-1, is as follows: DVKVTQSSRYLVKRTGEKVFLECVQDMDHENMFWYRQDPGLGLRLIYFSYDVKMKEKGDIPEGYSVSREKKERFSLILESASTNQTSMYLCASSFRGTGVTEAFFGQGTRLTVV.

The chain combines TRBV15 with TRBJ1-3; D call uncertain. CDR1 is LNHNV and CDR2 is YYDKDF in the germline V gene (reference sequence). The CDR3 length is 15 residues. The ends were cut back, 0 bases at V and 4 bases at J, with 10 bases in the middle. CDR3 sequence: CATSRDSLEGNTIYF. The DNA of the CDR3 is TGTGCCACCAGCAGAGATTCCCTGGAGGGAAACACCATATATTTT.

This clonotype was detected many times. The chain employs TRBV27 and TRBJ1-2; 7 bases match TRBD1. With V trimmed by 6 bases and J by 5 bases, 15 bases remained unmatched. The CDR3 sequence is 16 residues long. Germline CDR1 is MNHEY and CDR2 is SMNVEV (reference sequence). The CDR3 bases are TGTGCCAGCAGCAGAGTTACAGGGGACCCATTATATGGCTACACCTTC. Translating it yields CASSRVTGDPLYGYTF.

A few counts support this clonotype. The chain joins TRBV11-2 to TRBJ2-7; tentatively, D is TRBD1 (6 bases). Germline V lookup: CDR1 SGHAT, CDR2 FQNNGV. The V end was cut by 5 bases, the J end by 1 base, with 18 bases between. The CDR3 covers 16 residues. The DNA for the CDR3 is TGTGCCAGCAGCCGAGGCGCAGCAGGGGTGTCCTACGAGCAGTACTTC. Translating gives CASSRGAAGVSYEQYF.

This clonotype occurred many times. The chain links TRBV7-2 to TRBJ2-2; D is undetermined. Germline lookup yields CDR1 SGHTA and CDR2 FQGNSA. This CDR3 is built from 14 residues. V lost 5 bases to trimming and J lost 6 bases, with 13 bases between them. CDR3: CASSRIDRAGELFF. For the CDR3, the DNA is TGTGCCAGCAGCAGGATCGATCGGGCCGGGGAGCTGTTTTTT.

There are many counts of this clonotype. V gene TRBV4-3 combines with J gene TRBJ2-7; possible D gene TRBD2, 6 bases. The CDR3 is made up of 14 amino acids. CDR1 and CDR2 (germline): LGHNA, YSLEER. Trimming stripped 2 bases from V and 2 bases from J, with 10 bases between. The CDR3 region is CASSQRAGPYEQYF. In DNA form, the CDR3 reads TGCGCCAGCAGCCAACGAGCGGGCCCCTACGAGCAGTACTTC.

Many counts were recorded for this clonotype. The CDR3 protein is CASSYPGLAGRGTETQYF. Written as DNA, the CDR3 is TGTGCCAGCAGTTATCCGGGACTAGCGGGAAGAGGGACTGAGACCCAGTACTTC. This chain links TRBV6-2 or TRBV6-3 with TRBJ2-5, with TRBD2 matching 13 bases. This CDR3 region has 18 residues. The germline V gene has CDR1 MNHEY and CDR2 SVGEGT. After removal of 3 bases from V and 5 bases from J, the junction contained 12 bases not matched to a gene.

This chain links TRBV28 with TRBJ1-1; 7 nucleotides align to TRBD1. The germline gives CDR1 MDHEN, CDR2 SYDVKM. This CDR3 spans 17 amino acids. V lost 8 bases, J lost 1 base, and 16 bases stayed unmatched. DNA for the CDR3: TGTGCCAGCGGAACCCCCGGGGGACAGTTTACGAACACTGAAGCTTTCTTT. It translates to CASGTPGGQFTNTEAFF.

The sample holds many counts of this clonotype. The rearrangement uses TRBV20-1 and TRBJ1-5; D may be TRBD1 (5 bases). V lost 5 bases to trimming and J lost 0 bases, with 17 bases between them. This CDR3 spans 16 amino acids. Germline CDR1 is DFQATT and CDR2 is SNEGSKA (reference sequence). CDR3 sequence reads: CSAVGVGTTSNQPQHF. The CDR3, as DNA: TGCAGTGCTGTGGGGGTCGGTACGACTAGCAATCAGCCCCAGCATTTT.

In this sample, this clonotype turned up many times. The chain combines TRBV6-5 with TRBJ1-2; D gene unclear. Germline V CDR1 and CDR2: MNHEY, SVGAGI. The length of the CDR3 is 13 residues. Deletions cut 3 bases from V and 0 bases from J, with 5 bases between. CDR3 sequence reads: CASSYSTNYGYTF. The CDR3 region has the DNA TGTGCCAGCAGTTATTCAACTAACTATGGCTACACCTTC.

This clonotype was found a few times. The DNA of the CDR3 is TGCGCCAGCAGCTTGGCGTGGGACAGGGGGCAAGAGACCCAGTACTTC. It encodes CASSLAWDRGQETQYF. V is TRBV5-1 and J is TRBJ2-5; 11 bases line up with TRBD1. Germline V gene data show CDR1 as SGHRS and CDR2 as YFSETQ. V trimming: 0 bases; J trimming: 2 bases; junction bases outside the gene matches: 3. The CDR3 has 16 residues.

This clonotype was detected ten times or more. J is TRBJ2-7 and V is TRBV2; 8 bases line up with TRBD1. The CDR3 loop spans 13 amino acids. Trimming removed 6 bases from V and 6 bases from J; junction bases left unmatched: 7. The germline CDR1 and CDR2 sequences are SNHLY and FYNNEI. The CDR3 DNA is TGTGCCAGCAGAGAGGACAGGGCAAGCGAGCAGTACTTC. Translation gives CASREDRASEQYF. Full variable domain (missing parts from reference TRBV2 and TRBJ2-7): EPEVTQTPSHQVTQMGQEVILRCVPISNHLYFYWYRQILGQKVEFLVSFYNNEISEKSEIFDDQFSVERPDGSNFTLKIRSTKLEDSAMYFCASREDRASEQYFGPGTRLTVT.

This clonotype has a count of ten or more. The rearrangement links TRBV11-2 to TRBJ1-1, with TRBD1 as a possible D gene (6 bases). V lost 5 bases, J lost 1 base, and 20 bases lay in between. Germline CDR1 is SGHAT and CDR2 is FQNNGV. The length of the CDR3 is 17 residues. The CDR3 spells CASSASRQGPWNTEAFF. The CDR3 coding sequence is TGTGCCAGCAGCGCCTCGCGGCAGGGGCCCTGGAACACTGAAGCTTTCTTT.

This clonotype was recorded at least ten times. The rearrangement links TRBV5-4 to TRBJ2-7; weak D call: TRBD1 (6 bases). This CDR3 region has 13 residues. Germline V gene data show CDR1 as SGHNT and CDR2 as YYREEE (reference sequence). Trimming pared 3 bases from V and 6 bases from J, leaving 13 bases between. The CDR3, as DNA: TGTGCCAGCAGCTCCAGGGGCCAGGGCGAGCAGTACTTC. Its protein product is CASSSRGQGEQYF.

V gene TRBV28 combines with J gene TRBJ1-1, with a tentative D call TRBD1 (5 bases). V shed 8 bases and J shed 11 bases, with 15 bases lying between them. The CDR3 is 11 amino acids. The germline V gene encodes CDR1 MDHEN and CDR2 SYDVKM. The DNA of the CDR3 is TGTGCCAGCGGGACCGGGCTCATGGCTTTCTTT. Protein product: CASGTGLMAFF.

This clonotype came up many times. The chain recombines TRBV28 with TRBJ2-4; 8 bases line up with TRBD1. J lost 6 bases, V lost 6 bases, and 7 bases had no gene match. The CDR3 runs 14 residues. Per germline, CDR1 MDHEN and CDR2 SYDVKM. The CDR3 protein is CASSRIGQGNIQYF. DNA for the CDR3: TGTGCCAGCAGCCGTATTGGACAGGGAAACATTCAGTACTTC.

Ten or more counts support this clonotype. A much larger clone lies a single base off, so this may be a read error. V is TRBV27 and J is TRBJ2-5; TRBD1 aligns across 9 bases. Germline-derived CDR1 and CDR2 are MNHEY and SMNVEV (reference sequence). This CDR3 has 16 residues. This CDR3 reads CASSLVTGGGQETQCF. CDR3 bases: TGTGCCAGCAGTTTGGTGACAGGGGGGGGGCAAGAGACCCAGTGCTTC.

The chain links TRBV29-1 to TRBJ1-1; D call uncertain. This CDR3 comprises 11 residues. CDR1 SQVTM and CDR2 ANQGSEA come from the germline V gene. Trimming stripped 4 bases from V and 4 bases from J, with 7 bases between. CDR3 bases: TGCAGCGTTGGGGCAGTCACTGAAGCTTTCTTT. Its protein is CSVGAVTEAFF.

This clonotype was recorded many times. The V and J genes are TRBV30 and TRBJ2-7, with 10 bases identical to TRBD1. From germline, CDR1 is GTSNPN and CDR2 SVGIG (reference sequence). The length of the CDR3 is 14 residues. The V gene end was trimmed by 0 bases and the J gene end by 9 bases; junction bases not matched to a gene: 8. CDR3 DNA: TGTGCCTGGAGTGTGGGGACAGGGGACCTGGGGCAGTACTTC. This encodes CAWSVGTGDLGQYF.

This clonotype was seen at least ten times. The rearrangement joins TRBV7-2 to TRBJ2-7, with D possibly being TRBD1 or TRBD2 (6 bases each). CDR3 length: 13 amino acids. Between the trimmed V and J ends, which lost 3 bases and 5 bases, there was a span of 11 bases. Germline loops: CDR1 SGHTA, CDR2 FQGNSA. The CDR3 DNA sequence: TGTGCCAGCAGCTTGGGGGGCCTCAACGAGCAGTACTTC. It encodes CASSLGGLNEQYF.

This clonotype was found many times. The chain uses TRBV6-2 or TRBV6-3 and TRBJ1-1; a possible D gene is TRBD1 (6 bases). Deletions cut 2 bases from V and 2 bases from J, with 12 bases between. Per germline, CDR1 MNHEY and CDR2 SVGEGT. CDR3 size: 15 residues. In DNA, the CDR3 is TGTGCCAGCAGTTACAGGGGGGCAGCTAACACTGAAGCTTTCTTT. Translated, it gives CASSYRGAANTEAFF.

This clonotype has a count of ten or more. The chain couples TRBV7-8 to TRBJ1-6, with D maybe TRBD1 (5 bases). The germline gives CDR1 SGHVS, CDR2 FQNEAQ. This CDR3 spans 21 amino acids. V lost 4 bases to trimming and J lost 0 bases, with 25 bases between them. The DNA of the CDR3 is TGTGCCAGCAGCTCCCCCGGGGGAGGGTTGAATATGGGCTCCTATAATTCACCCCTCCACTTT. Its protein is CASSSPGGGLNMGSYNSPLHF.

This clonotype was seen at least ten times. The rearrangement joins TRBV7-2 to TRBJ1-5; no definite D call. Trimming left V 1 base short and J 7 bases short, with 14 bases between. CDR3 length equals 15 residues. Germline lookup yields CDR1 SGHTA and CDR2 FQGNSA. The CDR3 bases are TGTGCCAGCAGCTTAGGGGGAGGGTCAAAACAGCCCCAGCATTTT. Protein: CASSLGGGSKQPQHF.